The 31 T cell receptor beta chains below were found in one sample sequenced in a study of T cells in Graves' hyperthyroidism and ophthalmopathy. Regions amplified from RNA transcripts were the TCR beta CDR3 regions. First-round RT-PCR of the TCR CDR3 relied on the HTBI primer set. From the multiplex PCR reads, TCRdb called clonotypes with MiXCR, one entry per CDR3 protein. Of roughly 400,000 distinct CDR3 sequences listed, 15% to 18% were seen once; the top ten hold 28%. Input material: blood. These TCRs come from a woman between 18 and 29 years old with Graves' hyperthyroidism that later progressed to Graves' ophthalmopathy.

This clonotype was found many times. The CDR3 spells CASSFLGGGRGSPLHF. The CDR3 coding sequence is TGTGCCAGCAGCTTTTTGGGGGGGGGGCGAGGTTCACCCCTCCACTTT. J is TRBJ1-6 and V is TRBV28, with D possibly TRBD1 on 6 matching bases. V lost 6 bases and J lost 9, with 21 bases in between. The V gene's germline CDR1 is MDHEN and CDR2 SYDVKM. This CDR3 has 16 residues.

V is TRBV29-1 and J is TRBJ2-7; tentative D call: TRBD1 (5 bases). Looked up from germline, CDR1 is SQVTM and CDR2 is ANQGSEA. The CDR3 is made up of 14 amino acids. V was trimmed by 7 bases and J by 7 bases, leaving 23 bases between them. The DNA of the CDR3 is TGCAGCGATACTGGGCAGGGTAAATCGTGTGAGCAGTACTTC. Protein sequence: CSDTGQGKSCEQYF.

The sample holds many counts of this clonotype. The chain carries TRBV14 and TRBJ1-6; D gene unclear. The germline gives CDR1 SGHDN, CDR2 FVKESK. Between the trimmed V and J ends, which lost 1 base and 9 bases, there was a span of 7 bases. The CDR3 has 13 amino acids. DNA of the CDR3: TGTGCCAGCAGCCAAGTAGTCGGTTCACCCCTCCACTTT. It is translated as CASSQVVGSPLHF.

The sample holds many counts of this clonotype. This chain joins TRBV27 and TRBJ1-4; 7 positions agree with TRBD1. J was trimmed by 7 bases and V by 6 bases; bases with no gene match: 5. This CDR3 region has 13 residues. CDR1 MNHEY and CDR2 SMNVEV come from the germline V gene (reference sequence). The CDR3 loop is CASSRQGGEKLFF. As DNA, the CDR3 is TGTGCCAGCAGCCGACAGGGTGGTGAAAAACTGTTTTTT.

The rearrangement uses TRBV20-1 and TRBJ2-2; D is undetermined. Germline values: CDR1 DFQATT, CDR2 SNEGSKA (reference sequence). Trimming removed 4 bases from V and 7 bases from J, with 13 bases in between. CDR3 length: 13 amino acids. CDR3 DNA: TGCAGTGCTAAACTGGACGGTCTCGGGGAGCTGTTTTTT. Amino acid sequence: CSAKLDGLGELFF.

The table lists this clonotype with many counts. The CDR3 protein is CASSSSYRDYSNQPQHF. The CDR3 DNA reads TGTGCCAGCAGCTCCTCCTACAGGGATTATAGCAATCAGCCCCAGCATTTT. J is TRBJ1-5 and V is TRBV7-9; a possible D gene is TRBD1 (6 bases). V was shortened by 4 bases and J by 0 bases, with 16 bases between the two germline ends. Per germline, CDR1 SEHNR and CDR2 FQNEAQ (reference sequence). This CDR3 has 17 amino acids.

This clonotype was seen at least ten times. The V call is TRBV2, the J call TRBJ2-3; 9 bases agree with TRBD2. This CDR3 contains 15 residues. V trimming: 4 bases; J trimming: 2 bases; junction bases outside the gene matches: 4. Germline lookup yields CDR1 SNHLY and CDR2 FYNNEI. The CDR3 loop is CASSVRGRATDTQYF. DNA for the CDR3: TGTGCCAGCAGTGTTCGCGGGAGGGCCACAGATACGCAGTATTTT.

This clonotype was picked up many times. The V call is TRBV6-5, the J call TRBJ2-1; D call uncertain. V lost 0 bases and J lost 7, with 10 bases in between. CDR1 MNHEY and CDR2 SVGAGI come from the germline V gene. The length of the CDR3 is 14 residues. CDR3 DNA: TGTGCCAGCAGTTACTCGAATCGACAAAATGAGCAGTTCTTC. Residues: CASSYSNRQNEQFF.

Note on this clonotype: Its ends do not fully match the called genes, so a read error is possible. V and J are TRBV12-5 and TRBJ1-2; no clear D gene. CDR1 and CDR2 (germline): LGHNT, FRNRAP. The CDR3 totals 12 residues. The CDR3 is CASGPGIDGHTF. As DNA, the CDR3 is TGTGCTAGTGGGCCCGGGATAGATGGCCACACCTTC. Using reference TRBV12-5 and TRBJ1-2 for the parts outside the CDR3, the full variable domain is DARVTQTPRHKVTEMGQEVTMRCQPILGHNTVFWYRQTMMQGLELLAYFRNRAPLDDSGMPKDRFSAEMPDATLATLKIQPSEPRDSAVYFCASGPGIDGHTFGSGTRLTVV.

This clonotype was observed at least ten times. The V gene is TRBV10-3, the J gene TRBJ2-3; D is possibly TRBD2 (5 bases). CDR1 ENHRY and CDR2 SYGVKD come from the germline V gene. The V gene lost 4 bases and the J gene lost 2 bases, with 7 bases spanning the gap. This CDR3 region has 13 residues. The CDR3: CAISADYTDTQYF. Here the CDR3 DNA reads TGTGCCATCAGTGCCGACTACACAGATACGCAGTATTTT.

This clonotype was seen ten or more times. The genes are TRBV7-2 and TRBJ2-3, with a tentative D call TRBD1 (6 bases). The germline V gene encodes CDR1 SGHTA and CDR2 FQGNSA. V was clipped by 5 bases and J by 3 bases, with 9 bases between them. CDR3 length: 13 residues. The CDR3 sequence is CASSLDSTDTQYF. In DNA, the CDR3 is TGTGCCAGCAGCCTGGACAGTACAGATACGCAGTATTTT.

The table lists this clonotype with a few counts. The chain is built from TRBV2 and TRBJ2-7; 9 positions agree with TRBD2. The V gene's germline CDR1 is SNHLY and CDR2 FYNNEI. The CDR3 has 17 amino acids. V shed 5 bases, J shed 2 bases, and the junction held 13 bases outside the gene matches. The CDR3 DNA follows: TGTGCCAGCAGTTTAGACCCCGGGACTAGCCTTACCTACGAGCAGTACTTC. Amino acid sequence: CASSLDPGTSLTYEQYF. Supplemented by reference TRBV2 and TRBJ2-7, the full variable domain reads EPEVTQTPSHQVTQMGQEVILRCVPISNHLYFYWYRQILGQKVEFLVSFYNNEISEKSEIFDDQFSVERPDGSNFTLKIRSTKLEDSAMYFCASSLDPGTSLTYEQYFGPGTRLTVT.

Only a few counts were recorded for this clonotype. The chain joins TRBV20-1 to TRBJ2-7; TRBD2 is a possible D gene (6 bases). This CDR3 has 16 residues. Trimming took 2 bases from V and 3 from J, leaving 20 bases between them. Germline-derived CDR1 and CDR2 are DFQATT and SNEGSKA (reference sequence). The CDR3 region has the DNA TGCAGTGCTAGATCCATAGGACTAAGTCCCCTCTACGAGCAGTACTTC. Translated, it gives CSARSIGLSPLYEQYF.

This clonotype was counted ten times or more. This CDR3 reads CASSYGTGTNSPLHF. CDR3 nucleotides: TGTGCCAGCAGTTACGGAACAGGGACCAATTCACCCCTCCACTTT. The rearrangement joins TRBV6-6 to TRBJ1-6; a possible D gene is TRBD1 (6 bases). The CDR3 is made up of 15 amino acids. Germline CDR1 reads MNHNY; CDR2 reads SVGAGI (reference sequence). With 2 bases removed from V and 7 bases from J, the gap between germline ends came to 12 bases.

This clonotype came up many times. The V gene is TRBV3-1, the J gene TRBJ1-5, with D perhaps TRBD1 (5 bases). Per germline, CDR1 LGHDT and CDR2 YNNKEL (reference sequence). Between the trimmed V and J ends, which lost 1 base and 7 bases, there was a span of 11 bases. The CDR3 loop spans 14 amino acids. For the CDR3, the DNA is TGTGCCAGCAGCCAAGCCGGGCAGGGACAGCCCCAGCATTTT. Translation gives CASSQAGQGQPQHF.

This clonotype was counted only a few times. The chain recombines TRBV6-5 with TRBJ1-1, with unresolved D. The CDR3 is made up of 13 amino acids. V was cut by 4 bases and J by 4 bases, with 10 bases left in between. CDR1 and CDR2 (germline): MNHEY, SVGAGI. The CDR3 reads CASSSRPSTEAFF. The CDR3, as DNA: TGTGCCAGCAGTTCTCGGCCTAGCACTGAAGCTTTCTTT.

A few counts support this clonotype. The rearrangement links TRBV7-4 to TRBJ2-7, with D perhaps matching TRBD1 (6 bases). The germline V gene has CDR1 SGHVT and CDR2 SQSDAQ. The CDR3 runs to 16 residues. Trimming took 1 base from V and 2 from J, leaving 15 bases between them. This CDR3 is CASSLVPGHQAYEQYF. As DNA, the CDR3 is TGTGCCAGCAGCTTAGTCCCGGGACACCAGGCCTACGAGCAGTACTTC.

This clonotype has a count of ten or more. This chain connects TRBV20-1 to TRBJ2-5; 11 bases map to TRBD2. The CDR3 has 15 residues. The V and J ends lost 6 bases and 8 bases, in that order; junction bases with no gene match: 14. Germline CDR1 reads DFQATT; CDR2 reads SNEGSKA (reference sequence). CDR3 residues: CSAAPGLADTGTQYF. The CDR3 DNA reads TGCAGTGCGGCGCCGGGACTAGCGGACACAGGAACCCAGTACTTC.

Comment on this clonotype: A read error may explain this, as a much larger clone is one base away. The chain carries TRBV2 and TRBJ1-1; D not resolved. Trimming cost V 6 bases and J 4 bases, with 12 bases left between them. Germline CDR1 SNHLY, CDR2 FYNNEI. The CDR3 loop spans 13 amino acids. For the CDR3, the DNA is TGTGCCAGCAGCCTAAAATGGAGCACTGAAGCTTTCTTT. Translated: CASSLKWSTEAFF. Full variable domain (missing parts from reference TRBV2 and TRBJ1-1): EPEVTQTPSHQVTQMGQEVILRCVPISNHLYFYWYRQILGQKVEFLVSFYNNEISEKSEIFDDQFSVERPDGSNFTLKIRSTKLEDSAMYFCASSLKWSTEAFFGQGTRLTVV.

There are many counts of this clonotype. The chain links TRBV18 to TRBJ2-4; D is possibly TRBD1 (7 bases). The CDR3 runs to 14 residues. CDR1 is KGHSH and CDR2 is LQKENI in the germline V gene. Trimming cost V 2 bases and J 8 bases, with 13 bases left between them. The CDR3 DNA is TGTGCCAGCTCACCATCGGACAGGAGGGACATTCAGTACTTC. It translates to CASSPSDRRDIQYF.

Many counts were recorded for this clonotype. The rearrangement links TRBV6-1 to TRBJ1-6; possible D gene TRBD1, 5 bases. The CDR3 covers 13 residues. Germline V CDR1 and CDR2: MNHNS, SASEGT. The germline V and J ends were trimmed by 5 bases and 9 bases, with 11 bases remaining between them. The CDR3 sequence: CASSHEGVSPLHF. CDR3 in DNA: TGTGCCAGCAGTCACGAAGGGGTTTCACCCCTCCACTTT.

CDR3 loop: CASTASTDTQYF. CDR3 sequence (DNA): TGCGCCAGCACAGCGAGCACAGATACGCAGTATTTT. The chain uses TRBV10-2 and TRBJ2-3; D call uncertain. The CDR3 covers 12 residues. Germline V gives CDR1 WSHSY, CDR2 SAAADI. Trimming pared 7 bases from V and 0 bases from J, leaving 5 bases between.

This clonotype was counted many times. This chain joins TRBV2 and TRBJ2-7; the match to TRBD2 covers 11 bases. CDR3 length: 15 amino acids. Germline V CDR1 and CDR2: SNHLY, FYNNEI. With V trimmed by 6 bases and J by 3 bases, 7 bases remained unmatched. The DNA of the CDR3 is TGTGCCAGCAGGGGTGGACTAGCGGGTTACTACGAGCAGTACTTC. Translation gives CASRGGLAGYYEQYF.

This clonotype showed up many times. The chain is built from TRBV20-1 and TRBJ1-4, with a weak D call TRBD1 (5 bases). Germline V gives CDR1 DFQATT, CDR2 SNEGSKA (reference sequence). Trimming removed 6 bases at V and 0 bases at J, with 11 bases between. The CDR3 has 14 residues. This CDR3 reads CSATLGATNEKLFF. The CDR3 DNA is TGCAGTGCGACCTTAGGGGCAACTAATGAAAAACTGTTTTTT.

This clonotype was found once. The CDR3 loop is CASSSGTGLLYGYTF. The CDR3 bases are TGTGCCAGCAGTTCGGGGACAGGGCTACTCTATGGCTACACCTTC. The V call is TRBV28, the J call TRBJ1-2, with 9 bases fitting TRBD1. J was trimmed by 4 bases and V by 4 bases; bases with no gene match: 7. Germline V gene data show CDR1 as MDHEN and CDR2 as SYDVKM. This CDR3 spans 15 amino acids.

The chain combines TRBV25-1 with TRBJ2-1; D remains ambiguous. CDR1 and CDR2 from the germline V gene are MGHDK and SYGVNS. Trimming shortened V by 6 bases and J by 5 bases, and 14 bases separated the two germline ends. CDR3 length: 14 amino acids. Written as DNA, the CDR3 is TGTGCCAGCAGCCTCATGGGAACTAACAATGAGCAGTTCTTC. Protein sequence: CASSLMGTNNEQFF.

This clonotype was counted at least ten times. The chain recombines TRBV12-3 or TRBV12-4 with TRBJ2-1; D gene unclear. The CDR3 totals 14 residues. The V end was cut by 4 bases, the J end by 7 bases, with 14 bases between. The CDR3, as DNA: TGTGCCAGCAGTTCCGGCAGTTCAGAGAATGAGCAGTTCTTC. Translation: CASSSGSSENEQFF.

This clonotype has ten or more counts. The chain combines TRBV7-2 with TRBJ2-3; D gene ambiguous. V lost 5 bases to trimming and J lost 5 bases, with 17 bases between them. Germline values: CDR1 SGHTA, CDR2 FQGNSA. CDR3 size: 15 residues. The CDR3 reads CASSPRRLKGDTQYF. CDR3 nucleotide sequence: TGTGCCAGCAGCCCAAGACGGCTAAAAGGAGATACGCAGTATTTT.

This clonotype has more than one count but fewer than ten. V usage is TRBV6-5 and J usage is TRBJ2-2, with 7 bases that match TRBD2. From germline, CDR1 is MNHEY and CDR2 SVGAGI. CDR3 length: 18 residues. V was pared by 0 bases and J by 0 bases, with 7 bases of the junction left unmatched. DNA for the CDR3: TGTGCCAGCAGTTACTCGCGGCTAGCGGACACGAACACCGGGGAGCTGTTTTTT. Its protein is CASSYSRLADTNTGELFF.

This clonotype appeared a few times. V and J are TRBV20-1 and TRBJ2-1; 10 nucleotides align to TRBD2. Unmatched junction bases numbered 4, after V lost 6 bases and J lost 8 bases. Per germline, CDR1 DFQATT and CDR2 SNEGSKA (reference sequence). The CDR3 is 12 amino acids. CDR3 sequence reads: CSASSGSYEQFF. CDR3 in DNA: TGCAGTGCGTCTAGCGGGAGCTATGAGCAGTTCTTC.

The chain has TRBV19 and TRBJ1-5; tentative D call: TRBD1 (5 bases). CDR3 length: 23 amino acids. Germline values: CDR1 LNHDA, CDR2 SQIVND (reference sequence). Trimming stripped 6 bases from V and 0 bases from J, with 36 bases between. The CDR3 sequence is CASSQLRRIGEVWQPYSNQPQHF. CDR3 DNA sequence: TGTGCCAGTAGCCAATTGAGGCGAATAGGGGAGGTTTGGCAGCCCTATAGCAATCAGCCCCAGCATTTT. The full variable domain, in which reference TRBV19 and TRBJ1-5 provide the parts outside the CDR3, is DGGITQSPKYLFRKEGQNVTLSCEQNLNHDAMYWYRQDPGQGLRLIYYSQIVNDFQKGDIAEGYSVSREKKESFPLTVTSAQKNPTAFYLCASSQLRRIGEVWQPYSNQPQHFGDGTRLSIL.